This paragraph reports one TCR beta chain. Its antigen is not known. CDR3 size: 15 residues. Trimming took 5 bases from V and 4 from J; bases not matched to a gene: 11. Germline V CDR1 and CDR2: SGHTA, FQGNSA. Sample barcodes and UMIs were carried by the TCR alpha and TCR beta cDNA libraries that 5'RACE generated with constant-segment primers. TCRdb re-called the 5' RACE reads through MiXCR, storing one row per CDR3 protein. This sample carries roughly 51,000 distinct CDR3 sequences, around 7% of them seen once, and the ten largest clones take roughly 1.5%. This sample was included in a study of T-cell memory formation after mild COVID-19. Turning to the study itself: Clusters were largely donor specific. General study results and limits: The study found contracting CD4+ clones mainly in CM and EM and contracting CD8+ clones in EMRA. Whereas later expanders leaned CD4+, clones contracting day 15 to 85 showed a balanced CD4/CD8 makeup.

Sequencing was performed on PBMCs or a T cell subset sorted from them (not recorded which). The sequence derives from a man younger than 35 who had mild COVID-19 (a few samples of this study predate the infection). Cell type and time point are not known. This chain uses TRBV7-2 with TRBJ2-7; TRBD1 matches 7 bases. The CDR3 nucleotides are TGTGCCAGCAGCCAAGGCGGACAGGCAGGATACGAGCAGTACTTC. It is translated as CASSQGGQAGYEQYF. Combining the CDR3 with reference TRBV7-2 and TRBJ2-7 gives the whole variable domain GAGVSQSPSNKVTEKGKDVELRCDPISGHTALYWYRQSLGQGLEFLIYFQGNSAPDKSGLPSDRFSAERTGGSVSTLTIQRTQQEDSAVYLCASSQGGQAGYEQYFGPGTRLTVT.